What follows are 25 T cell receptor beta chains derived from one specimen sequenced in a study of blood T cells in healthy people across ages (dated by TCRdb to between 2014 and 2017). Library preparation was by 5' RACE. Sequencing was performed on an Illumina HiSeq 2500. A second PCR of about 6 to 11 cycles was performed with a sample-barcoded 5' primer and a J-beta primer mix. TCRdb reworked the public reads: Q25 trimming with fastp, MiXCR clone assembly, productive beta chains retained. Records with the same CDR3 protein are collapsed into one entry carrying the most frequent genes and DNA. In this sample the table shows about 640,000 distinct CDR3 sequences, roughly 58% of which occur a single time. The ten largest clones take up 30% to 45% of the sample. What was sequenced was blood. All receptors derive from a man aged 55 to 70 in good health.

This clonotype was observed a handful of times. This chain joins TRBV27 and TRBJ2-5; D remains ambiguous. V was trimmed by 6 bases and J by 5 bases, leaving 19 bases between them. Germline CDR1 is MNHEY and CDR2 is SMNVEV (reference sequence). This CDR3 comprises 15 residues. CDR3 nucleotide sequence: TGTGCCAGCAGCCCCCGGTGGGGTGTGGGGGAGACCCAGTACTTC. Translation gives CASSPRWGVGETQYF.

The rearrangement links TRBV27 to TRBJ2-5, with 7 bases identical to TRBD2. V lost 8 bases and J lost 1; bases outside the gene matches: 4. Germline lookup yields CDR1 MNHEY and CDR2 SMNVEV (reference sequence). The CDR3 spans 13 residues. CDR3 nucleotides: TGTGCCAGCCGACGACTAGCCCAAGAGACCCAGTACTTC. This translates into CASRRLAQETQYF.

The CDR3 bases are TGTGCCACCCGGGACAGTGAAAATCAGCCCCAGCATTTT. This gives the protein CATRDSENQPQHF. V gene TRBV10-3 combines with J gene TRBJ1-5; TRBD1 agrees at 7 bases. J gave up 4 bases and V 10 bases, and 7 bases lay outside the gene matches. The CDR3 totals 13 residues. CDR1 is ENHRY, CDR2 SYGVKD, per germline.

There are a few counts of this clonotype. The genes are TRBV12-3 or TRBV12-4 and TRBJ2-3; possibly TRBD1 for D (8 bases). Between the trimmed V and J ends, which lost 5 bases and 6 bases, there was a span of 15 bases. The CDR3 spans 14 residues. DNA of the CDR3: TGTGCCAGCAGTACACAGGGGGGGGAGGATACGCAGTATTTT. It yields the protein CASSTQGGEDTQYF.

The V call is TRBV5-4, the J call TRBJ2-5; 9 nucleotides align to TRBD1. This CDR3 region has 16 residues. Germline-derived CDR1 and CDR2 are SGHNT and YYREEE (reference sequence). With 4 bases clipped from V and 5 bases from J, the junction kept 12 bases outside the gene matches. CDR3 protein: CASSGPPGQGMETQYF. The CDR3 DNA follows: TGTGCCAGCAGCGGACCCCCGGGACAGGGTATGGAGACCCAGTACTTC.

The chain couples TRBV3-1 to TRBJ2-6; D may match TRBD1 or TRBD2 (5 bases each). Germline CDR1 LGHDT, CDR2 YNNKEL (reference sequence). The CDR3 consists of 16 residues. Trimming cost V 2 bases and J 0 bases, with 8 bases left between them. CDR3 nucleotide sequence: TGTGCCAGCAGCCAACCGGGGACCTCTGGGGCCAACGTCCTGACTTTC. Protein sequence: CASSQPGTSGANVLTF.

This rearrangement joins TRBV29-1 to TRBJ1-2; weak D call: TRBD1 (5 bases). The germline V gene encodes CDR1 SQVTM and CDR2 ANQGSEA. V lost 4 bases to trimming and J lost 8 bases, with 11 bases between them. The CDR3 extends over 11 amino acids. CDR3 coding DNA: TGCAGCGTTGGGTCAGGGAAGGGCTACACCTTC. Protein product: CSVGSGKGYTF.

The table lists this clonotype with a count of one. The genes are TRBV2 and TRBJ2-7; a weak D match, TRBD1 (6 bases). Germline V gene lookup returns CDR1 SNHLY and CDR2 FYNNEI. CDR3 length: 14 residues. Trimming took 6 bases from V and 0 from J, leaving 12 bases between them. CDR3 bases: TGTGCCAGCAGGGGGGCCGGAGACTCCTACGAGCAGTACTTC. Protein sequence: CASRGAGDSYEQYF.

This clonotype has ten or more counts. The genes are TRBV9 and TRBJ2-5, with D uncertain. Germline assignment: CDR1 SGDLS and CDR2 YYNGEE. This CDR3 has 15 residues. The germline V and J ends were trimmed by 3 bases and 1 base, with 13 bases remaining between them. CDR3 residues: CASSARLPRQETQYF. The CDR3 nucleotides are TGTGCCAGCAGCGCCCGATTGCCACGCCAAGAGACCCAGTACTTC.

A few counts support this clonotype. The chain has TRBV7-2 and TRBJ2-5; the match to TRBD1 covers 12 bases. This CDR3 is 15 amino acids long. V shed 3 bases and J 11 bases; nucleotides not matched to a gene: 10. Germline assignment: CDR1 SGHTA and CDR2 FQGNSA. Here the CDR3 DNA reads TGTGCCAGCAGCTTCGGGACAGGGGGCTGGGGTGAGCAGTACTTC. Protein: CASSFGTGGWGEQYF.

This chain links TRBV2 with TRBJ2-7; D may be TRBD2 (5 bases). This CDR3 comprises 13 residues. Germline V gene lookup returns CDR1 SNHLY and CDR2 FYNNEI. The V end lost 9 bases, the J end lost 4 bases, and 16 bases lay between the germline ends. CDR3 protein: CASRTSERYEQYF. CDR3 coding DNA: TGTGCCAGTCGGACTTCCGAACGTTACGAGCAGTACTTC. The variable domain in full, completed from reference TRBV2 and TRBJ2-7, reads EPEVTQTPSHQVTQMGQEVILRCVPISNHLYFYWYRQILGQKVEFLVSFYNNEISEKSEIFDDQFSVERPDGSNFTLKIRSTKLEDSAMYFCASRTSERYEQYFGPGTRLTVT.

A single count supports this clonotype. One end of the junction does not line up with germline, which may come from a read error. The V and J genes are TRBV6-5 and TRBJ2-2, with 7 positions matching TRBD1. CDR3 length equals 14 residues. Germline V gene lookup returns CDR1 MNHEY and CDR2 SVGAGI. CDR3: CASSYTQGTEELFF. In DNA, the CDR3 is TGTGCCAGCAGTTACACACAGGGGACCGAGGAGCTGTTTTTT.

This clonotype was counted only a few times. The V call is TRBV7-2, the J call TRBJ2-1; no definite D call. CDR1 is SGHTA, CDR2 FQGNSA, per germline. The V and J ends lost 7 bases and 0 bases respectively, with 13 bases between them. This CDR3 comprises 15 residues. CDR3 sequence (DNA): TGTGCCAGCACCCTATTGCGTAACTCCTACAATGAGCAGTTCTTC. Its protein is CASTLLRNSYNEQFF.

The chain recombines TRBV7-9 with TRBJ1-1, with D perhaps TRBD1 (6 bases). Germline values: CDR1 SEHNR, CDR2 FQNEAQ (reference sequence). The CDR3 runs to 13 residues. V was cut by 1 base and J by 8 bases, with 11 bases left in between. The CDR3 DNA reads as TGTGCCAGCAGCTTAGGAGAAGACAGGGAAGCTTTCTTT. Its translation is CASSLGEDREAFF.

This clonotype was seen a few times. The rearrangement uses TRBV3-1 and TRBJ2-1; D is ambiguous. The V end was cut by 1 base, the J end by 10 bases, with 8 bases between. This CDR3 is built from 12 residues. CDR1 is LGHDT and CDR2 is YNNKEL in the germline V gene (reference sequence). In nucleotides, the CDR3 is TGTGCCAGCAGCCAAGTCCTCGGGGAGCAGTTCTTC. Encoded protein: CASSQVLGEQFF.

The chain employs TRBV20-1 and TRBJ2-5; D unresolved. The germline V gene encodes CDR1 DFQATT and CDR2 SNEGSKA (reference sequence). V gave up 1 base and J gave up 13 bases, with 13 bases separating them. The CDR3 length is 11 residues. CDR3 nucleotides: TGCAGTGCTAGAGTTGGGTCCATCCCGTACTTC. Its protein product is CSARVGSIPYF.

This chain links TRBV5-6 with TRBJ2-5; 8 nucleotides line up with TRBD1. Per germline, CDR1 SGHDT and CDR2 YYEEEE. The CDR3 sequence is 14 residues long. The junction had 7 bases not matched to a gene; V was cut back by 4 bases and J by 5 bases. For the CDR3, the DNA is TGTGCCAGCAGCGACCGGACAGGGAGGGAGACCCAGTACTTC. Protein sequence: CASSDRTGRETQYF.

J is TRBJ2-3 and V is TRBV6-8; D is perhaps TRBD1 or TRBD2 (6 bases each). V dropped 10 bases and J dropped 2 bases, with 22 bases sitting between them. Per the germline V gene, CDR1 is MNHGY and CDR2 is SAAAGT. The CDR3 covers 16 residues. The CDR3 DNA follows: TGTGCCACCCCCTTCCGGGGGCCTCACTACACAGATACGCAGTATTTT. This codes for CATPFRGPHYTDTQYF.

This chain links TRBV27 with TRBJ2-1; 7 bases are shared with TRBD2. The CDR3 has 13 amino acids. Germline trimming cut 3 bases from V and 6 bases from J; bases unmatched to any gene: 2. Germline V lookup: CDR1 MNHEY, CDR2 SMNVEV (reference sequence). DNA for the CDR3: TGTGCCAGCAGTTTGACTAGCCGCAATGAGCAGTTCTTC. Translating it yields CASSLTSRNEQFF.

The table lists this clonotype with a few counts. The CDR3 DNA follows: TGTGCCAGCAGTTACTCTGCGGTAGCGGGGGGTGGGGGCGGCAATGAGCAGTTCTTC. This translates into CASSYSAVAGGGGGNEQFF. This chain joins TRBV6-5 and TRBJ2-1, with 10 bases that match TRBD2. Looked up from germline, CDR1 is MNHEY and CDR2 is SVGAGI. CDR3 length equals 19 residues. V shed 0 bases, J shed 6 bases, and the junction held 14 bases outside the gene matches.

This clonotype was detected only a few times. The chain has TRBV20-1 and TRBJ1-6, with D possibly matching TRBD1 (5 bases). The CDR3 consists of 14 residues. Germline V gives CDR1 DFQATT, CDR2 SNEGSKA (reference sequence). Trimming pared 4 bases from V and 7 bases from J, leaving 14 bases between. Here the CDR3 DNA reads TGCAGTGCTACCAGGGACCGCGGCAATTCACCCCTCCACTTT. Protein sequence: CSATRDRGNSPLHF.

The V call is TRBV9, the J call TRBJ2-7; D may be TRBD1 (6 bases). CDR1 SGDLS and CDR2 YYNGEE come from the germline V gene. The CDR3 has 15 amino acids. Trimming stripped 1 base from V and 2 bases from J, with 13 bases between. CDR3 DNA: TGTGCCAGCAGCGTATTAGGGGGTCCCCCCTACGAGCAGTACTTC. Its translation: CASSVLGGPPYEQYF. The full variable domain, its missing parts supplied by reference TRBV9 and TRBJ2-7, is DSGVTQTPKHLITATGQRVTLRCSPRSGDLSVYWYQQSLDQGLQFLIQYYNGEERAKGNILERFSAQQFPDLHSELNLSSLELGDSALYFCASSVLGGPPYEQYFGPGTRLTVT.

V and J are TRBV25-1 and TRBJ2-7, with D possibly matching TRBD1 (6 bases). Germline-derived CDR1 and CDR2 are MGHDK and SYGVNS. V was trimmed by 6 bases and J by 0 bases, leaving 9 bases between them. The CDR3 length is 13 residues. CDR3 in amino acids: CASRGDISYEQYF. DNA of the CDR3: TGTGCCAGCAGGGGGGACATCTCCTACGAGCAGTACTTC.

This clonotype was recorded at least ten times. V and J are TRBV4-2 and TRBJ2-7; 7 bases fit TRBD1. Trimming cost V 5 bases and J 2 bases; bases outside gene matches: 9. Germline lookup yields CDR1 LGHNA and CDR2 YNFKEQ. This CDR3 is 15 amino acids long. This chain's CDR3 is CASSWNDRDPYEQYF. CDR3 in DNA: TGTGCCAGCAGCTGGAACGACAGGGATCCCTACGAGCAGTACTTC.

The chain combines TRBV15 with TRBJ2-1; 9 positions match TRBD1. The length of the CDR3 is 21 residues. Unmatched junction bases numbered 17, after V lost 0 bases and J lost 2 bases. CDR1 and CDR2 (germline): LNHNV, YYDKDF (reference sequence). CDR3 DNA sequence: TGTGCCACCAGCAGAGATCGGAGGGGACAGGGCCTCACGTGGGCCTACAATGAGCAGTTCTTC. Protein sequence: CATSRDRRGQGLTWAYNEQFF.